The sequence of this TCR beta chain was determined in a study of regulatory T cells in long-lasting Graves disease. In the study overall: Positivity for TSH receptor antibodies plus over 5 years of antithyroid drugs meant persistent Graves' disease. Study outcomes and limitations: With approximately 3,000 shared public clonotypes, persistent patients exceeded new patients, who shared just over 950. Persistent Graves' patients showed a TCR diversity that was lower than that of newly diagnosed ones.

Arm-PCR of CDR3 regions and iRepertoire HTBI primers were the basis on which TCR beta libraries were built. One entry per CDR3 protein results from TCRdb running MiXCR on the multiplex PCR reads. The data contain 700,000 or so distinct CDR3 sequences, 30% of them singletons. As regards this clonotype: Its cognate antigen is unknown.

Specified time point: persistent/refractory GD, antithyroid drugs over 5 years with positive TRAb. After RNA was extracted from PBMCs, the TCR library was made from it. Graves' disease diagnosis followed American Thyroid Association guidelines. This receptor was identified in a female donor with Graves disease. This specimen consisted of peripheral blood mononuclear cells (PBMCs), obtained when the disease was refractory, from a patient treated with antithyroid drugs.

The CDR3 DNA follows: TGTGCCAGCAGTGACAGGGGGTGGGGGAACACTGAAGCTTTCTTT. Translation gives CASSDRGWGNTEAFF. This chain connects TRBV2 to TRBJ1-1; TRBD1 matches 7 bases. This CDR3 comprises 15 residues. V lost 3 bases to trimming and J lost 1 base; unmatched junction nucleotides: 5. Germline V gene lookup returns CDR1 SNHLY and CDR2 FYNNEI.